This TCR beta chain was obtained from a study of cytomegalovirus exposure and HLA in healthy donors. Study-wide background: Out of fewer than 400 genotyped donors, about 84% belonged to the Caucasian-associated ancestry cluster.

This PCR relied on a set of 60 Vbeta primers and 13 Jbeta primers. Clones were read by immunoSEQ multiplex PCR, and TCRdb kept only the in-frame ones, dropping some. Of about 300,000 clones listed, 86% are singletons. Sample: PBMCs. The clonotype originates from a man in his forties in good health and CMV-seropositive.

CDR3 DNA sequence: TGTGCCAGTAGTATCGGAAGCTCGGCGGGGCAGTTCTTC. This encodes CASSIGSSAGQFF. This chain uses TRBV19 with TRBJ2-1; D is perhaps TRBD2 (5 bases). The CDR3 is 13 amino acids. Trimming stripped 3 bases from V and 12 bases from J, with 15 bases between. Per the germline V gene, CDR1 is LNHDA and CDR2 is SQIVND (reference sequence). The whole variable domain, remainder taken from reference TRBV19 and TRBJ2-1, is DGGITQSPKYLFRKEGQNVTLSCEQNLNHDAMYWYRQDPGQGLRLIYYSQIVNDFQKGDIAEGYSVSREKKESFPLTVTSAQKNPTAFYLCASSIGSSAGQFFGPGTRLTVL.